These T cell receptor beta chains were read from a single sample in a study of shared clonotypes between healthy human individuals. Generated by immunoSEQ multiplex PCR, the TCRdb table keeps only in-frame clones and is missing some. The sample has around 1.5 million clones, approximately 98% seen once; the top ten hold roughly 0.45%. Sequencing was carried out using naive CD4+ T cells sorted from blood. All receptors come from a man aged 25-45 years in good health. The CDR3 runs from the conserved cysteine through the conserved F or W. D genes are given only for firm matches. Only part of the rows carry a size: once, few, many, or a class if the clone is expanded.

v_gene: TRBV2
abundance: .
d_gene: .
j_gene: TRBJ2-7
CDR3aa: CASSLLRTYEQYF
CDR3nt: TGTGCCAGCAGTTTGTTAAGGACCTACGAGCAGTACTTC

v_gene: TRBV18
abundance: .
d_gene: .
j_gene: TRBJ2-1
CDR3aa: CASSPQDEQFF
CDR3nt: TGTGCCAGCTCACCGCAGGATGAGCAGTTCTTC

v_gene: TRBV7-2
abundance: .
d_gene: .
j_gene: TRBJ1-5
CDR3aa: CASSLDSLYQPQHF
CDR3nt: TGTGCCAGCAGCTTGGACAGTTTATATCAGCCCCAGCATTTT

v_gene: TRBV5-1
abundance: .
d_gene: .
j_gene: TRBJ1-2
CDR3aa: CASTLWGADYGYTF
CDR3nt: TGCGCCAGCACGTTGTGGGGCGCCGACTATGGCTACACCTTC

v_gene: TRBV10-1
abundance: .
d_gene: .
j_gene: TRBJ2-3
CDR3aa: CASRPPAGDTQYF
CDR3nt: TGCGCCAGCAGACCCCCCGCGGGAGATACGCAGTATTTT

v_gene: TRBV7-9
abundance: many
d_gene: .
j_gene: TRBJ2-7
CDR3aa: CASSRSGRGEQYF
CDR3nt: TGTGCCAGCAGCCGCAGCGGTCGGGGGGAGCAGTACTTC

v_gene: TRBV10-3
abundance: .
d_gene: TRBD1
j_gene: TRBJ1-2
CDR3aa: CAISSSGGNGYTF
CDR3nt: TGTGCCATCAGTAGTTCAGGGGGCAATGGCTACACCTTC

v_gene: TRBV7-9
abundance: .
d_gene: TRBD2
j_gene: TRBJ2-5
CDR3aa: CASSLAGGQETQYF
CDR3nt: TGTGCCAGCAGCTTAGCGGGAGGGCAAGAGACCCAGTACTTC

v_gene: TRBV11-3
abundance: .
d_gene: .
j_gene: TRBJ2-2
CDR3aa: CASSLAGPGHTGELFF
CDR3nt: TGTGCCAGCAGCTTAGCAGGTCCGGGACACACCGGGGAGCTGTTTTTT

v_gene: TRBV18
abundance: .
d_gene: TRBD1
j_gene: TRBJ1-1
CDR3aa: CASSPLVGTGMLTEAFF
CDR3nt: TGTGCCAGCTCACCACTTGTTGGGACAGGGATGTTGACTGAAGCTTTCTTT

v_gene: TRBV19
abundance: .
d_gene: TRBD1
j_gene: TRBJ2-2
CDR3aa: CASKRQGTGELFF
CDR3nt: TGTGCCAGCAAACGACAGGGAACCGGGGAGCTGTTTTTT